Below, 10 T cell receptor beta chains from the same sample are listed, as sequenced in a study of blood T cell repertoires in COVID-19. Assay: immunoSEQ multiplex PCR; the TCRdb copy retains only in-frame clones and omits some. This table holds about 180,000 clones, 75% to 90% found once. The source material was peripheral blood. These receptors were collected from a woman in her 40s with COVID-19, enrolled during active disease.

The chain combines TRBV11-2 with TRBJ2-6; TRBD1 agrees at 11 bases. V lost 5 bases, J lost 8 bases, and 14 bases stayed unmatched. Germline V lookup: CDR1 SGHAT, CDR2 FQNNGV. The CDR3 runs to 18 residues. This chain's CDR3 is CASSPVGQGDLVSNVLTF. The CDR3 bases are TGTGCCAGCAGCCCTGTGGGACAGGGGGATCTGGTATCCAACGTCCTGACTTTC.

The CDR3 DNA follows: TGCGCCAGCAGCCAAGTTAAAGCGGGTTACCAGCCCCAGCATTTT. Protein product: CASSQVKAGYQPQHF. This chain connects TRBV4-1 to TRBJ1-5; unclear D gene. The CDR3 sequence is 15 residues long. The germline V gene encodes CDR1 MGHRA and CDR2 YSYEKL. V lost 1 base and J 7 bases, leaving 14 bases between the germline ends.

V is TRBV9 and J is TRBJ1-5, with D uncertain. The CDR3 is made up of 16 amino acids. From germline, CDR1 is SGDLS and CDR2 YYNGEE. The V and J ends lost 0 bases and 5 bases respectively, with 15 bases between them. In DNA, the CDR3 is TGTGCCAGCAGCGTAGAGGCAGGCCAAAGCTATCAGCCCCAGCATTTT. Residues: CASSVEAGQSYQPQHF.

The chain links TRBV20-1 to TRBJ1-5, with D perhaps TRBD1 (6 bases). The CDR3 spans 15 residues. CDR1 is DFQATT and CDR2 is SNEGSKA in the germline V gene (reference sequence). Trimming shortened V by 3 bases and J by 3 bases, and 15 bases separated the two germline ends. The chain's CDR3 is CSASENRALNQPQHF. Written as DNA, the CDR3 is TGCAGTGCTAGTGAGAACAGGGCACTCAATCAGCCCCAGCATTTT.

The chain has TRBV6-1 and TRBJ1-1; no firm D call. This CDR3 is 13 amino acids long. Looked up from germline, CDR1 is MNHNS and CDR2 is SASEGT. With 3 bases removed from V and 2 bases from J, the gap between germline ends came to 7 bases. As DNA, the CDR3 is TGTGCCAGCAGTGAGACAAGAAACACTGAAGCTTTCTTT. Translation: CASSETRNTEAFF.

The V and J genes are TRBV2 and TRBJ1-1; 9 bases agree with TRBD1. V trimming: 7 bases; J trimming: 3 bases; junction bases outside the gene matches: 9. This CDR3 region has 15 residues. CDR1 SNHLY and CDR2 FYNNEI come from the germline V gene. CDR3 nucleotide sequence: TGTGCCAGCAAGATTAGGACAGGGGTGGACACTGAAGCTTTCTTT. Its protein product is CASKIRTGVDTEAFF.

CDR3 region: CASSMRGKVLELFF. DNA of the CDR3: TGTGCCAGTAGTATGCGCGGCAAGGTCCTAGAGCTGTTTTTT. The chain uses TRBV19 and TRBJ2-2; no clear D gene. V was clipped by 3 bases and J by 11 bases, with 16 bases between them. CDR1 is LNHDA, CDR2 SQIVND, per germline (reference sequence). This CDR3 is 14 amino acids long.

The chain is built from TRBV5-4 and TRBJ1-2, with D unresolved. This CDR3 is built from 16 residues. The germline CDR1 and CDR2 sequences are SGHNT and YYREEE (reference sequence). Trimming left V 8 bases short and J 2 bases short, with 22 bases between. The chain's CDR3 is CASLDSKLPWNYGYTF. The CDR3 nucleotides are TGTGCCAGTCTGGACTCAAAGCTACCCTGGAACTATGGCTACACCTTC.

This chain joins TRBV11-3 and TRBJ1-1, with D possibly TRBD1 on 6 matching bases. With 1 base removed from V and 3 bases from J, the gap between germline ends came to 18 bases. Germline CDR1 reads SGHNT; CDR2 reads YENEEA. There are 17 residues in the CDR3. CDR3 nucleotide sequence: TGTGCCAGCAGCTTAGGACAGGTTACCCAGAACGACACTGAAGCTTTCTTT. It translates to CASSLGQVTQNDTEAFF.

The J gene is TRBJ1-5, the V gene TRBV29-1, with a weak D call TRBD1 (5 bases). This CDR3 contains 14 residues. Germline-derived CDR1 and CDR2 are SQVTM and ANQGSEA. Trimming took off 1 base at V and 7 bases at J, with 14 bases between the two ends. This CDR3 is CSVEAEGAGQPQHF. In DNA form, the CDR3 reads TGCAGCGTTGAAGCTGAAGGGGCAGGGCAGCCCCAGCATTTT. The variable domain in full, with the rest retrieved from reference TRBV29-1 and TRBJ1-5, is SAVISQKPSRDICQRGTSLTIQCQVDSQVTMMFWYRQQPGQSLTLIATANQGSEATYESGFVIDKFPISRPNLTFSTLTVSNMSPEDSSIYLCSVEAEGAGQPQHFGDGTRLSIL.